This T cell receptor (beta chain) originates from a study of blood T cell repertoires in COVID-19. Study-wide context: Spain, Italy and the United States supplied samples that represented acute and convalescent COVID-19. From T cells, B-cell-depleted T cells, or PBMCs came the material, which was cDNA or gDNA.

This CDR3 comprises 19 residues. CDR1 LGHNA and CDR2 YNFKEQ come from the germline V gene. With 0 bases removed from V and 0 bases from J, the gap between germline ends came to 20 bases. Per the original methods: The authors estimated nucleated cell counts from reference gene primer amplification. Assay: immunoSEQ multiplex PCR; the TCRdb copy retains only in-frame clones and omits some. For V, J and clone size, that table is used; D and trimming come from the DNA. In the table there are just under 50,000 clones, about 84% of which are singletons. The chain employs TRBV4-2 and TRBJ1-1, with D possibly TRBD1 on 6 matching bases. The sequenced sample was peripheral blood. This clonotype was sampled from a human donor in a cohort sampled during active COVID-19. The CDR3 region has the DNA TGTGCCAGCAGCCAAGATTTGGCCCGGGCAGGGGCGATGAACACTGAAGCTTTCTTT. This gives the protein CASSQDLARAGAMNTEAFF.